What follows describes a single TCR beta chain. The antigen is not known. The data stem from a study of T cell responses to AZD1222 COVID-19 vaccine. The CDR3 is 15 amino acids. CDR1 is SGHRS, CDR2 YFSETQ, per germline. V lost 6 bases and J lost 4; bases outside the gene matches: 10. General study points: Scientists sampled the repertoires only once the peak T cell response had passed. Of spike-specific TCRs, nearly half reportedly target regions left unmutated in variants. Mapped onto spike, vaccine-associated CD4 TCRs spanned it and were dominant at 160-218 and 743-854. When two AZD1222 doses had been given, Spike-specific TCR breadth and depth rose.

Generated by immunoSEQ multiplex PCR, the TCRdb table keeps only in-frame clones and is missing some. The sample holds about 120,000 clones, about 88% seen once. The sequencing used peripheral blood, collected on day 0 of AZD1222 vaccination. The receptor was isolated from an adult in good health. J is TRBJ2-1 and V is TRBV5-1, with 7 positions matching TRBD1. CDR3 DNA sequence: TGCGCCAGCACTCCTAGGGGGACAGATTACAATGAGCAGTTCTTC. Translated: CASTPRGTDYNEQFF.